This T cell receptor beta chain was documented in a study of tumor and adjacent non-tumor tissue in lung cancer. Study conclusions and caveats: Significantly higher TCR diversity was found in tumor than normal lung.

The library came from three nested PCR rounds adapted from ARM-PCR protocols. TCRdb re-derived calls from the multiplex PCR reads in MiXCR, one entry per CDR3 protein. Of tens of thousands of distinct CDR3 sequences listed, around 82% are singletons. This sample's RNA came from whole unsorted tissue. The normal lung tissue was taken more than 3 cm from the tumor edge. Germline V gives CDR1 SGHNT, CDR2 YYREEE (reference sequence). The CDR3 totals 17 residues. The V gene end was trimmed by 7 bases and the J gene end by 1 base; junction bases not matched to a gene: 10. Of note for this clonotype: As yet, its antigen is unknown.

Sample: distant non-tumor lung tissue. The chain employs TRBV5-4 and TRBJ2-6; the match to TRBD1 covers 8 bases. The origin of this receptor is a man between 60 and 70 years old with non-small cell lung cancer. The CDR3 DNA reads TGTGCCAGCGGCTCTGACAGGGGAGCGTCTGGGGCCAACGTCCTGACTTTC. Its translation: CASGSDRGASGANVLTF. Together with reference TRBV5-4 and TRBJ2-6, the CDR3 gives the full variable domain: ETGVTQSPTHLIKTRGQQVTLRCSSQSGHNTVSWYQQALGQGPQFIFQYYREEENGRGNFPPRFSGLQFPNYSSELNVNALELDDSALYLCASGSDRGASGANVLTFGAGSRLTVL.